The 5 T cell receptor beta chains given below trace back to one sample, sequenced in a study of CD8 T cells in Susac syndrome. RNA, at about 0.45 to 1 ug, was reverse transcribed with random hexamers. MiXCR was run by TCRdb on the immunoSEQ multiplex PCR reads, yielding one entry per CDR3 protein. This table has about 210,000 distinct CDR3 sequences, roughly 92% appearing once. The sequencing sample was made of CD4+ T cells from PBMCs. These receptors were taken from a human donor in good health.

The genes are TRBV29-1 and TRBJ2-3; 8 bases fit TRBD1. The germline gives CDR1 SQVTM, CDR2 ANQGSEA. The CDR3 covers 12 residues. After removal of 7 bases from V and 4 bases from J, the junction contained 4 bases not matched to a gene. The CDR3 sequence: CSGRQGPDTQYF. The CDR3 region has the DNA TGCAGCGGTCGACAGGGGCCAGATACGCAGTATTTT.

The chain employs TRBV29-1 and TRBJ1-5; weak D call: TRBD1 (5 bases). Per germline, CDR1 SQVTM and CDR2 ANQGSEA. V dropped 1 base and J dropped 2 bases, with 6 bases sitting between them. CDR3 length equals 13 residues. CDR3 sequence: CSVEVGGNQPQHF. The CDR3 DNA reads as TGCAGCGTTGAAGTGGGGGGCAATCAGCCCCAGCATTTT.

The chain employs TRBV14 and TRBJ2-5, with D unclear. CDR3 size: 11 residues. V gave up 3 bases and J gave up 5 bases, with 4 bases separating them. The germline V gene encodes CDR1 SGHDN and CDR2 FVKESK. CDR3 sequence (DNA): TGTGCCAGCAGCCATGCGGAGACCCAGTACTTC. Amino acid sequence: CASSHAETQYF.

The rearrangement links TRBV5-1 to TRBJ2-1; the D gene is possibly TRBD2 (6 bases). With 6 bases removed from V and 1 base from J, the gap between germline ends came to 11 bases. CDR3 length: 14 amino acids. The germline CDR1 and CDR2 sequences are SGHRS and YFSETQ. CDR3: CASTPSGSYNEQFF. The CDR3 DNA follows: TGCGCCAGCACTCCGAGCGGGTCCTACAATGAGCAGTTCTTC.

This clonotype has only one observation. This chain joins TRBV7-2 and TRBJ1-6; D perhaps matches TRBD1 (6 bases). V was clipped by 1 base and J by 7 bases, with 11 bases between them. This CDR3 spans 15 amino acids. The germline V gene has CDR1 SGHTA and CDR2 FQGNSA. CDR3 protein: CASSLVPGQNSPLHF. The CDR3 region has the DNA TGTGCCAGCAGCTTAGTCCCCGGACAGAATTCACCCCTCCACTTT.